This passage covers 26 T cell receptor beta chains from one sample sequenced in a study of Graves' ophthalmopathy and Graves' hyperthyroidism. RNA transcripts were the source from which TCR beta CDR3 regions were amplified. After a first-round RT-PCR with HTBI primers, a second-round multiplex PCR was run. TCRdb re-called the multiplex PCR reads with MiXCR, one entry per CDR3 protein. The sample has a few hundred thousand distinct CDR3 sequences; 17% are singletons. The sequenced material came from peripheral blood. The source of these receptors is an adult woman with stable Graves' hyperthyroidism.

This clonotype was recorded at least ten times. The genes are TRBV20-1 and TRBJ2-7; D is unresolved. V was clipped by 6 bases and J by 2 bases, with 14 bases between them. Looked up from germline, CDR1 is DFQATT and CDR2 is SNEGSKA (reference sequence). This CDR3 is built from 13 residues. CDR3 sequence (DNA): TGCAGTGCACCTCCTGTGGGTGCCTACGAGCAGTACTTC. Residues: CSAPPVGAYEQYF.

The chain is built from TRBV28 and TRBJ2-5; tentatively, D is TRBD1 or TRBD2 (5 bases each). The CDR3 covers 13 residues. Germline loops: CDR1 MDHEN, CDR2 SYDVKM. Deletions cut 1 base from V and 6 bases from J, with 9 bases between. This chain's CDR3 is CASSLYSGQTQYF. Here the CDR3 DNA reads TGTGCCAGCAGTTTATACTCGGGACAGACCCAGTACTTC.

This clonotype came up many times. This chain joins TRBV7-8 and TRBJ2-4; a weak D match, TRBD2 (5 bases). CDR1 and CDR2 (germline): SGHVS, FQNEAQ. Trimming removed 4 bases from V and 2 bases from J, with 6 bases in between. The CDR3 runs 13 residues. The chain's CDR3 is CASSSGTKNIQYF. The CDR3 DNA sequence: TGTGCCAGCAGCTCCGGGACCAAAAACATTCAGTACTTC.

In its sample, this clonotype was seen many times. The CDR3 protein is CASRPPQGREVKGPYEQYF. CDR3 nucleotides: TGTGCCAGCAGGCCCCCCCAGGGCAGGGAGGTTAAGGGACCCTACGAGCAGTACTTC. The rearrangement uses TRBV28 and TRBJ2-7; D is perhaps TRBD2 (6 bases). The CDR3 has 19 amino acids. V dropped 6 bases and J dropped 2 bases, with 29 bases sitting between them. In germline, CDR1 is MDHEN, CDR2 SYDVKM.

Ten or more counts support this clonotype. The rearrangement links TRBV28 to TRBJ1-5; a possible D gene is TRBD1 (6 bases). Germline CDR1 is MDHEN and CDR2 is SYDVKM. The CDR3 has 16 residues. The ends were cut back, 2 bases at V and 4 bases at J, with 15 bases in the middle. The CDR3 coding sequence is TGTGCCAGCAGTTTACGCGGACAGTCGTCGAATCAGCCCCAGCATTTT. It translates to CASSLRGQSSNQPQHF.

Worth noting for this clonotype: A single base separates this from a much larger clone, so it may be a read error. The chain is built from TRBV15 and TRBJ1-6; 8 bases match TRBD1. CDR1 and CDR2 from the germline V gene are LNHNV and YYDKDF (reference sequence). The CDR3 length is 17 residues. In DNA form, the CDR3 reads TGTGCCACCAGCAGAGACAGGGGGCCCCAAAATAATTCACACCTCCACTTT. It specifies CATSRDRGPQNNSHLHF.

In its sample, this clonotype was seen many times. The V call is TRBV27, the J call TRBJ1-5; D perhaps matches TRBD1 (6 bases). The CDR3 is 14 amino acids. Looked up from germline, CDR1 is MNHEY and CDR2 is SMNVEV (reference sequence). V lost 3 bases to trimming and J lost 3 bases, with 9 bases between them. CDR3 protein: CASSFGQNNQPQHF. CDR3 DNA sequence: TGTGCCAGCAGTTTCGGACAGAACAATCAGCCCCAGCATTTT.

The rearrangement uses TRBV29-1 and TRBJ2-7; 8 bases are shared with TRBD1. Germline V CDR1 and CDR2: SQVTM, ANQGSEA. The CDR3 has 13 amino acids. Unmatched junction bases numbered 6, after V lost 5 bases and J lost 3 bases. CDR3 in amino acids: CSVTTGEGYEQYF. The CDR3 DNA follows: TGCAGCGTTACGACAGGGGAAGGCTACGAGCAGTACTTC.

The chain links TRBV15 to TRBJ1-5; D is uncertain. CDR1 and CDR2 from the germline V gene are LNHNV and YYDKDF (reference sequence). The CDR3 totals 15 residues. The ends were cut back, 0 bases at V and 11 bases at J, with 17 bases in the middle. CDR3 sequence reads: CATSRDGTPIGAQHF. CDR3 in DNA: TGTGCCACCAGCAGAGATGGAACCCCCATAGGTGCCCAGCATTTT.

This clonotype was recorded at least ten times. The CDR3 spells CASSLGGAGGNTIYF. DNA for the CDR3: TGTGCCAGCAGTTTAGGAGGGGCTGGTGGAAACACCATATATTTT. The rearrangement links TRBV28 to TRBJ1-3; a weak D match, TRBD1 (5 bases). The CDR3 consists of 15 residues. V was shortened by 2 bases and J by 3 bases, with 11 bases between the two germline ends. Germline CDR1 is MDHEN and CDR2 is SYDVKM.

This clonotype was detected ten times or more. This chain uses TRBV28 with TRBJ1-1; tentative D call: TRBD1 (5 bases). V was cut by 6 bases and J by 8 bases, with 19 bases left in between. Germline V gene lookup returns CDR1 MDHEN and CDR2 SYDVKM. The CDR3 loop spans 14 amino acids. The CDR3 sequence is CASSPGRGGSEAFF. The CDR3 nucleotides read TGTGCCAGCAGCCCAGGGCGGGGGGGGTCGGAAGCTTTCTTT.

The chain joins TRBV4-1 to TRBJ1-5; 9 nucleotides align to TRBD1. This CDR3 is built from 15 residues. The V segment lost 6 bases and the J segment 2 bases; nucleotides outside the gene matches: 5. Germline CDR1 reads MGHRA; CDR2 reads YSYEKL. The CDR3 loop reads CASRGTGGRNQPQHF. CDR3 in DNA: TGCGCCAGCAGAGGAACAGGGGGCCGCAATCAGCCCCAGCATTTT.

The sample holds many counts of this clonotype. This rearrangement joins TRBV7-8 to TRBJ2-7; weak D call: TRBD1 (6 bases). The CDR3 has 14 amino acids. Trimming shortened V by 2 bases and J by 5 bases, and 13 bases separated the two germline ends. Per the germline V gene, CDR1 is SGHVS and CDR2 is FQNEAQ. The CDR3 nucleotides read TGTGCCAGCAGCTTATCAGGGGAGACCCACGAGCAGTACTTC. Its protein is CASSLSGETHEQYF.

This rearrangement joins TRBV20-1 to TRBJ2-7; 7 nucleotides match TRBD1. CDR3 size: 12 residues. The junction had 6 bases not matched to a gene; V was cut back by 5 bases and J by 5 bases. Germline loops: CDR1 DFQATT, CDR2 SNEGSKA (reference sequence). The CDR3 is CSALDRSHEQYF. Written as DNA, the CDR3 is TGCAGTGCTTTGGACAGGTCCCACGAGCAGTACTTC.

This clonotype was seen a handful of times. J is TRBJ1-2 and V is TRBV27, with D possibly TRBD1 on 5 matching bases. Germline-derived CDR1 and CDR2 are MNHEY and SMNVEV (reference sequence). Trimming removed 6 bases at V and 5 bases at J, with 13 bases between. The CDR3 sequence is 13 residues long. CDR3 in DNA: TGTGCCAGCAGGGAGGCAGGGTTGTATGGCTACACCTTC. This sequence encodes CASREAGLYGYTF.

This clonotype was picked up many times. The chain recombines TRBV7-2 with TRBJ2-7; unclear D gene. Germline V lookup: CDR1 SGHTA, CDR2 FQGNSA. The germline V and J ends were trimmed by 5 bases and 2 bases, with 4 bases remaining between them. CDR3 length: 11 amino acids. CDR3 protein: CASSAAYEQYF. The CDR3 DNA follows: TGTGCCAGCAGCGCCGCCTACGAGCAGTACTTC.

This clonotype was seen a handful of times. Just one base apart from a much larger clone, this may be a read error. This chain joins TRBV7-3 and TRBJ2-7; 9 bases map to TRBD2. The CDR3 spans 15 residues. V lost 0 bases and J lost 3; bases outside the gene matches: 3. The germline V gene encodes CDR1 SGHTA and CDR2 FQGTGA. Here the CDR3 DNA reads TGTGCCAGCAGCTTAACTAGCGGGGGATACTACGAGCAGTACTTC. Encoded protein: CASSLTSGGYYEQYF. Drawing the rest from reference TRBV7-3 and TRBJ2-7, the complete variable domain is GAGVSQTPSNKVTEKGKYVELRCDPISGHTALYWYRQSLGQGPEFLIYFQGTGAADDSGLPNDRFFAVRPEGSVSTLKIQRTERGDSAVYLCASSLTSGGYYEQYFGPGTRLTVT.

The chain recombines TRBV28 with TRBJ2-2, with 9 bases identical to TRBD2. V lost 7 bases, J lost 4 bases, and 7 bases stayed unmatched. There are 15 residues in the CDR3. Germline CDR1 reads MDHEN; CDR2 reads SYDVKM. CDR3 region: CASKIAGDGTGELFF. The CDR3 nucleotides are TGTGCCAGCAAGATAGCGGGAGATGGCACCGGGGAGCTGTTTTTT.

This clonotype has a count of ten or more. The chain links TRBV7-8 to TRBJ1-1, with D possibly being TRBD1 (5 bases). This CDR3 region has 14 residues. The germline V gene has CDR1 SGHVS and CDR2 FQNEAQ. V was shortened by 3 bases and J by 1 base, with 9 bases between the two germline ends. DNA of the CDR3: TGTGCCAGCAGCTTCGCCGACAGGAACACTGAAGCTTTCTTT. Translation: CASSFADRNTEAFF.

Details on this clonotype: A read error may be the cause here, since a much bigger clone is one base away. This chain links TRBV7-3 with TRBJ2-7; D call uncertain. V lost 1 base and J lost 0, with 16 bases in between. The CDR3 contains 17 residues. CDR1 SGHTA and CDR2 FQGTGA come from the germline V gene. The CDR3 DNA reads as TGTGCCAGCAGCTTAAATCCACCGGGTTCTGGCTCCTACGAGCAGTACTTC. Translation: CASSLNPPGSGSYEQYF.

V gene TRBV4-1 combines with J gene TRBJ1-3; D remains ambiguous. CDR3 length equals 16 residues. Germline lookup yields CDR1 MGHRA and CDR2 YSYEKL. Trimming stripped 0 bases from V and 3 bases from J, with 12 bases between. The CDR3 coding sequence is TGCGCCAGCAGCCAAGAAAAGTCAGTGGGTGGAAACACCATATATTTT. Translation: CASSQEKSVGGNTIYF.

This clonotype was counted at least ten times. V and J are TRBV5-1 and TRBJ2-2, with D unclear. Germline V gene data show CDR1 as SGHRS and CDR2 as YFSETQ. CDR3 length: 14 residues. Trimming pared 2 bases from V and 0 bases from J, leaving 5 bases between. The CDR3 nucleotides are TGCGCCAGCAGCTTCCGTACGAACACCGGGGAGCTGTTTTTT. As protein: CASSFRTNTGELFF.

CDR3 nucleotides: TGTGCCAGCACCGGATACGAGCAGTACTTC. The encoded protein is CASTGYEQYF. This chain joins TRBV6-5 and TRBJ2-7; D gene unclear. The CDR3 consists of 10 residues. The germline CDR1 and CDR2 sequences are MNHEY and SVGAGI. Trimming cost V 7 bases and J 4 bases, with 5 bases left between them.

This clonotype was observed many times. The chain links TRBV28 to TRBJ2-7; perhaps TRBD2 as D (5 bases). The V gene's germline CDR1 is MDHEN and CDR2 SYDVKM. This CDR3 contains 12 residues. Trimming cost V 5 bases and J 6 bases, with 11 bases left between them. CDR3 nucleotides: TGTGCCAGCAGTCCGGGAACCTCCGAGCAGTACTTC. Residues: CASSPGTSEQYF.

This clonotype was picked up a small number of times. One end of the junction fails to match germline, which may point to a read error. The gene calls are TRBV5-6 and TRBJ2-4; a weak D match, TRBD1 (7 bases). The CDR3 length is 14 residues. The germline CDR1 and CDR2 sequences are SGHDT and YYEEEE. For the CDR3, the DNA is TGTGCCAGCAGCTTGGCGCAGGGGGGAAACATTAAGTACTTC. This sequence encodes CASSLAQGGNIKYF.

This clonotype was observed many times. V usage is TRBV20-1 and J usage is TRBJ2-7; 9 bases are shared with TRBD2. CDR3 length equals 15 residues. V dropped 4 bases and J dropped 2; count of bases not matched to a gene: 9. Germline V CDR1 and CDR2: DFQATT, SNEGSKA (reference sequence). CDR3 sequence (DNA): TGCAGTGCTAAGGAGTCTAGCGGGGACCCCTACGAGCAGTACTTC. As protein: CSAKESSGDPYEQYF.